This passage covers 15 T cell receptor beta chains from one sample sequenced in a study of T-cell memory formation after mild COVID-19. TCRdb passed the 5' RACE reads through MiXCR, listing each CDR3 protein once. The table lists roughly 250,000 distinct CDR3 sequences, approximately 15% of them singletons, with around a fifth in the top ten. Sequencing was carried out using PBMCs or a T cell subset sorted from them (not recorded which). These receptors originate from a young man who had mild COVID-19 (a few samples of this study predate the infection). Cell type and time point are not known.

The chain is built from TRBV6-6 and TRBJ2-7, with 7 bases lining up with TRBD1. The germline V gene encodes CDR1 MNHNY and CDR2 SVGAGI (reference sequence). The CDR3 loop spans 16 amino acids. After removal of 8 bases from V and 1 base from J, the junction contained 14 bases not matched to a gene. The CDR3 loop reads CASSLAVTGPSYEQYV. The DNA of the CDR3 is TGTGCCAGCTCATTAGCAGTGACAGGGCCTTCCTACGAGCAGTACGTC.

The chain uses TRBV2 and TRBJ1-5; 8 nucleotides agree with TRBD1. V lost 3 bases to trimming and J lost 1 base; unmatched junction nucleotides: 2. This CDR3 spans 15 amino acids. CDR1 is SNHLY and CDR2 is FYNNEI in the germline V gene. CDR3: CASSDWTGSNQPQHF. As DNA, the CDR3 is TGTGCCAGCAGTGACTGGACAGGGAGCAATCAGCCCCAGCATTTT. Full variable domain (missing parts from reference TRBV2 and TRBJ1-5): EPEVTQTPSHQVTQMGQEVILRCVPISNHLYFYWYRQILGQKVEFLVSFYNNEISEKSEIFDDQFSVERPDGSNFTLKIRSTKLEDSAMYFCASSDWTGSNQPQHFGDGTRLSIL.

In its sample, this clonotype was seen a few times. V usage is TRBV7-9 and J usage is TRBJ2-5; possibly TRBD1 for D (6 bases). Germline V CDR1 and CDR2: SEHNR, FQNEAQ (reference sequence). This CDR3 is built from 14 residues. The V gene lost 1 base and the J gene lost 5 bases, with 11 bases spanning the gap. In DNA form, the CDR3 reads TGTGCCAGCAGCTTAGTAGGGACACTGGAGACCCAGTACTTC. Translation: CASSLVGTLETQYF.

This clonotype was observed many times. Here the CDR3 reads CASSHGPSYEQYF. CDR3 DNA sequence: TGTGCCAGCAGCCATGGGCCGTCCTACGAGCAGTACTTC. The genes are TRBV27 and TRBJ2-7; no clear D. The CDR3 is 13 amino acids. The V and J ends lost 6 bases and 1 base respectively, with 10 bases between them. The V gene's germline CDR1 is MNHEY and CDR2 SMNVEV (reference sequence).

The chain has TRBV10-3 and TRBJ2-3; TRBD2 matches 15 bases. The CDR3 has 19 amino acids. CDR1 is ENHRY, CDR2 SYGVKD, per germline. The V gene end was trimmed by 6 bases and the J gene end by 1 base; junction bases not matched to a gene: 11. CDR3 nucleotides: TGTGCCATCAGATCGGGACTAGCGGGGGGACGCTCCGGCACAGATACGCAGTATTTT. Protein: CAIRSGLAGGRSGTDTQYF.

CDR3 in amino acids: CASSPRTSGGPPDTQYF. The CDR3 coding sequence is TGTGCCAGCAGCCCCCGGACTAGCGGGGGGCCACCGGATACGCAGTATTTT. The chain combines TRBV7-8 with TRBJ2-3; TRBD2 aligns across 14 bases. CDR3 length equals 17 residues. The germline CDR1 and CDR2 sequences are SGHVS and FQNEAQ. J gave up 6 bases and V 5 bases, and 10 bases lay outside the gene matches.

This clonotype showed up many times. The chain employs TRBV5-1 and TRBJ2-3; TRBD2 agrees at 7 bases. With 2 bases clipped from V and 4 bases from J, the junction kept 4 bases outside the gene matches. The CDR3 has 14 residues. CDR1 SGHRS and CDR2 YFSETQ come from the germline V gene. The CDR3 DNA reads TGCGCCAGCAGCTTCCAAGCGGGGCCAGATACGCAGTATTTT. Amino acid sequence: CASSFQAGPDTQYF.

This chain uses TRBV9 with TRBJ1-4; 8 bases agree with TRBD1. This CDR3 has 18 residues. Germline-derived CDR1 and CDR2 are SGDLS and YYNGEE. With 3 bases clipped from V and 3 bases from J, the junction kept 13 bases outside the gene matches. In DNA form, the CDR3 reads TGTGCCAGCAGCGGCCCCGGGACAGGTTCCTCCTCTAATGAAAAACTGTTTTTT. This sequence encodes CASSGPGTGSSSNEKLFF.

This chain uses TRBV11-2 with TRBJ2-5; D possibly uses TRBD1 or TRBD2 (5 bases each). The germline V and J ends were trimmed by 4 bases and 4 bases, with 19 bases remaining between them. The CDR3 totals 16 residues. Germline V gene data show CDR1 as SGHAT and CDR2 as FQNNGV. The CDR3 nucleotides are TGTGCCAGCAGCTCAGGAGGAGCTCTGGGGCTAGAGACCCAGTACTTC. Translated: CASSSGGALGLETQYF.

This clonotype was observed a handful of times. CDR3: CASSIPGQGTSEQYF. Here the CDR3 DNA reads TGTGCCAGCAGTATTCCGGGACAGGGAACTTCCGAGCAGTACTTC. J is TRBJ2-7 and V is TRBV6-5, with TRBD1 matching over 9 bases. The V segment lost 5 bases and the J segment 6 bases; nucleotides outside the gene matches: 11. The germline gives CDR1 MNHEY, CDR2 SVGAGI. This CDR3 region has 15 residues.

A few counts support this clonotype. J is TRBJ1-4 and V is TRBV20-1; 10 nucleotides align to TRBD1. The CDR3 consists of 16 residues. Germline CDR1 is DFQATT and CDR2 is SNEGSKA (reference sequence). V was clipped by 0 bases and J by 6 bases; unmatched bases: 7. The CDR3 coding sequence is TGCAGTGCTAGAGACCCGGGACAGGGGAGTTATGAAAAACTGTTTTTT. It is translated as CSARDPGQGSYEKLFF.

The V and J genes are TRBV7-9 and TRBJ1-1; no clear D. This CDR3 has 15 amino acids. The V end lost 5 bases, the J end lost 10 bases, and 23 bases lay between the germline ends. Per germline, CDR1 SEHNR and CDR2 FQNEAQ (reference sequence). The CDR3 DNA follows: TGTGCCAGCAGCCGTAGTATCCCCCGGGCTCGGGGAGCTTTCTTT. Protein: CASSRSIPRARGAFF.

This sequence joins TRBV6-2 or TRBV6-3 and TRBJ2-2, with TRBD2 matching over 12 bases. The CDR3 has 16 amino acids. V lost 10 bases to trimming and J lost 2 bases; unmatched junction nucleotides: 8. Germline CDR1 MNHEY, CDR2 SVGEGT. The chain's CDR3 is CATLTSGGLNTGELFF. In DNA, the CDR3 is TGTGCCACCTTGACTAGCGGGGGCCTCAACACCGGGGAGCTGTTTTTT.

This clonotype came up a few times. The chain is built from TRBV29-1 and TRBJ2-7; D is possibly TRBD1 or TRBD2 (5 bases each). CDR1 is SQVTM, CDR2 ANQGSEA, per germline. The V end was cut by 4 bases, the J end by 3 bases, with 13 bases between. The CDR3 length is 13 residues. DNA of the CDR3: TGCAGCGTTGGGTGGGACGAAAGCTACGAGCAGTACTTC. Encoded protein: CSVGWDESYEQYF.

Here the CDR3 reads CASSYGFGASPLHF. CDR3 in DNA: TGTGCCAGCAGTTACGGATTCGGGGCATCCCCCCTCCACTTT. The V call is TRBV6-2 or TRBV6-3, the J call TRBJ1-6; possibly TRBD1 for D (5 bases). V gave up 2 bases and J gave up 13 bases, with 15 bases separating them. The length of the CDR3 is 14 residues. Germline V lookup: CDR1 MNHEY, CDR2 SVGEGT.